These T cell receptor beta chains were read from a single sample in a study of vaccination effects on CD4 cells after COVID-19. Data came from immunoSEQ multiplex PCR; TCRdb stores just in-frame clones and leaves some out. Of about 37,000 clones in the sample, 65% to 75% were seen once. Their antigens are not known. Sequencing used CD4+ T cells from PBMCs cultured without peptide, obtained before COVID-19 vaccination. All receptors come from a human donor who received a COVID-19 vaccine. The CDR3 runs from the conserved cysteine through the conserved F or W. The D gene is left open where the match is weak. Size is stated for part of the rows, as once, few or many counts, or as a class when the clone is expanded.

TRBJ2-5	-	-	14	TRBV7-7	CASSQTGPQETQYF	TGTGCTAGCAGCCAGACAGGACCGCAAGAGACCCAGTACTTC
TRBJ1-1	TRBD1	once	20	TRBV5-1	CASSLGLRKGTGGVNTEAFF	TGCGCCAGCAGCTTGGGCTTACGCAAGGGAACAGGGGGCGTGAACACTGAAGCTTTCTTT
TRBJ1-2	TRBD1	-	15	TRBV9	CASSPSAGGDYGYTF	TGTGCCAGCAGCCCGTCAGCAGGGGGAGACTATGGCTACACCTTC
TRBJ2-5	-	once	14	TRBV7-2	CASSQSPGKETQYF	TGTGCCAGCAGCCAAAGCCCCGGGAAAGAGACCCAGTACTTC
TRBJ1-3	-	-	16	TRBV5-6	CASSQAGTHSANTIYF	TGTGCCAGCAGCCAAGCCGGGACTCACAGTGCAAACACCATATATTTT
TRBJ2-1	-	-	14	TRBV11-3	CASSFPGRYNEQFF	TGTGCCAGCAGCTTCCCCGGACGGTACAATGAGCAGTTCTTC
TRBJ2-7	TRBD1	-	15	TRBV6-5	CATGSPPTGSYEQYF	TGTGCCACCGGATCACCACCGACAGGGTCCTACGAGCAGTACTTC
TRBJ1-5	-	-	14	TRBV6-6	CASSLGGSNQPQHF	TGTGCCAGCAGTTTAGGAGGTAGCAATCAGCCCCAGCATTTT
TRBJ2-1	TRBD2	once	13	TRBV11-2	CASGTSAPGKQFF	TGTGCCAGTGGGACTAGCGCCCCTGGGAAGCAGTTCTTC
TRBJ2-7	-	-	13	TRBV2	CASSEGGSYEQYF	TGTGCCAGCAGTGAAGGGGGGTCCTACGAGCAGTACTTC
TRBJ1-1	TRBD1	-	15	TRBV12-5	CASGADAGQGDEAFF	TGTGCTAGTGGTGCCGACGCCGGACAGGGGGATGAAGCTTTCTTT
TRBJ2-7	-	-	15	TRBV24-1	CATSDDPGSTNEQYF	TGTGCCACCAGTGATGATCCCGGCAGTACCAACGAGCAGTACTTC
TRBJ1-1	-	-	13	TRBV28	CASSPRDPFEAFF	TGTGCCAGCAGCCCGCGGGACCCCTTTGAAGCTTTCTTT
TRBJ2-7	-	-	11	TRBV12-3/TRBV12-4	CASSLGGEQYF	TGTGCCAGCAGTTTAGGTGGAGAGCAGTACTTC
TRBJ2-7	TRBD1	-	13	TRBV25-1	CASRPGQGGEQYF	TGTGCCAGCAGACCGGGACAGGGGGGGGAGCAGTACTTC
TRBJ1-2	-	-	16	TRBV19	CASSIDHGVPNYGYTF	TGTGCCAGTAGTATAGATCACGGAGTACCCAACTATGGCTACACCTTC
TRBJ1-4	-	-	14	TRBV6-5	CASRVGGSNEKLFF	TGTGCCAGCAGGGTAGGGGGTAGTAATGAAAAACTGTTTTTT
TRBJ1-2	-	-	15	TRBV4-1	CASSQEGGWGYGYTF	TGCGCCAGCAGCCAAGAAGGGGGGTGGGGCTATGGCTACACCTTC
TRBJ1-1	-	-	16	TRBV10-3	CAISESTPGANTEAFF	TGTGCCATCAGTGAGTCGACTCCGGGGGCGAACACTGAAGCTTTCTTT
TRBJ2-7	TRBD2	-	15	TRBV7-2	CASTETGGVGYEQYF	TGTGCCAGCACAGAAACGGGGGGTGTGGGATACGAGCAGTACTTC
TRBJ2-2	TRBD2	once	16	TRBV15	CATSGLAGVKTGELFF	TGTGCCACCAGTGGCCTAGCGGGAGTAAAAACCGGGGAGCTGTTTTTT
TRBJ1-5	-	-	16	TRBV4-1	CASSQGLGRLNQPQHF	TGCGCCAGCAGCCAAGGCCTCGGGAGACTCAATCAGCCCCAGCATTTT
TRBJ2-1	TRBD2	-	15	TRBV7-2	CASSLGLAGFNEQFF	TGTGCCAGCAGCTTAGGGCTAGCGGGGTTCAATGAGCAGTTCTTC
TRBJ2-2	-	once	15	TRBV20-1	CSASFGGANTGELFF	TGCAGTGCTAGTTTTGGGGGAGCGAACACCGGGGAGCTGTTTTTT
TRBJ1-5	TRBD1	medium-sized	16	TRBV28	CASRGQGVPSNQPQHF	TGTGCCAGCAGAGGACAGGGGGTTCCGAGCAATCAGCCCCAGCATTTT
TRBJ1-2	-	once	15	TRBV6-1	CASSEGSGGLYGYTF	TGTGCCAGCAGTGAAGGGTCGGGGGGGCTCTATGGCTACACCTTC
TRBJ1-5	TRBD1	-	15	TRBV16	CASSQTGQGGQPQHF	TGTGCCAGCAGCCAAACCGGACAGGGCGGACAGCCCCAGCATTTT
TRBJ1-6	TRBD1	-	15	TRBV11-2	CASSALDRGGSPLHF	TGTGCCAGCAGCGCCTTGGACAGGGGCGGTTCACCCCTCCACTTT
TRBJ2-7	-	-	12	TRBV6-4	CATSVRTYEQYF	TGTGCCACATCGGTGAGGACCTACGAGCAGTACTTC
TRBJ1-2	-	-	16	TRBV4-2	CASSQDLHSTTYGYTF	TGTGCCAGCAGCCAAGATCTCCACTCGACTACTTATGGCTACACCTTC
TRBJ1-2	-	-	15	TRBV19	CASSYPRGGNYGYTF	TGTGCCAGTAGTTACCCGAGGGGAGGTAACTATGGCTACACCTTC
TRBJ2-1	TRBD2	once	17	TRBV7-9	CASNPWTSGRASNEQFF	TGTGCCAGCAACCCTTGGACTAGCGGGAGGGCCTCCAATGAGCAGTTCTTC
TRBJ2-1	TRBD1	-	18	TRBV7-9	CASTRRTGQTYYYNEQFF	TGTGCCAGCACCAGGAGGACAGGGCAAACCTATTACTACAATGAGCAGTTCTTC
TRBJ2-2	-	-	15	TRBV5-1	CASSLGGGSTGELFF	TGCGCCAGCAGCTTGGGAGGGGGTAGCACCGGGGAGCTGTTTTTT
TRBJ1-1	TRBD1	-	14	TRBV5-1	CASSLGSGTAEAFF	TGCGCCAGCAGCCTGGGCTCGGGGACAGCAGAAGCTTTCTTT
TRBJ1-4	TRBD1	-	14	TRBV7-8	CASSPGGLNEKLFF	TGTGCCAGCAGCCCAGGGGGGCTTAATGAAAAACTGTTTTTT
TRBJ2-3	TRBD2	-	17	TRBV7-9	CASSLGTSGGIGDTQYF	TGTGCCAGCAGCCTCGGGACTAGCGGGGGGATCGGAGATACGCAGTATTTT